The rows below give T cell receptor beta chains drawn from one sample of a study of cytomegalovirus exposure and HLA in healthy donors. The table came from immunoSEQ multiplex PCR; TCRdb's copy has only in-frame clones and leaves some out. Of approximately 150,000 clones listed, 68% are singletons. Sequences were obtained from PBMCs. These receptors all come from a woman in her 40s in good health and CMV-seropositive. The CDR3 runs from the conserved cysteine through the conserved F or W. The order of the fields is clone size, V gene, D gene, J gene, CDR3 protein, CDR3 DNA. A D gene is named only where the DNA matches it firmly. Expanded clones get a size class; other rows say once, few or many, or leave the size out.

.	TRBV10-3	TRBD1	TRBJ1-2	CAISEPQGARGYTF	TGTGCCATCAGTGAGCCCCAGGGGGCGCGGGGCTACACCTTC
.	TRBV7-8	TRBD1	TRBJ2-7	CASSIQGAQPRTYF	TGTGCCAGCAGCATACAGGGGGCGCAACCCCGGACGTACTTC
few	TRBV27	TRBD1	TRBJ1-1	CASSGDRGRTEAFF	TGTGCCAGCAGCGGGGACAGGGGGCGAACTGAAGCTTTCTTT
.	TRBV5-1	TRBD1	TRBJ2-7	CASSSQGVDYEQYF	TGCGCCAGCAGCTCGCAGGGGGTGGATTACGAGCAGTACTTC
few	TRBV29-1	.	TRBJ2-1	CSVSLTAVSEQFF	TGCAGCGTTAGTCTCACCGCGGTTAGTGAGCAGTTCTTC
.	TRBV19	TRBD1	TRBJ2-3	CASLGQPPTDTQYF	TGTGCCAGTTTGGGACAGCCCCCCACAGATACGCAGTATTTT
.	TRBV6-5	.	TRBJ2-7	CASSNGRGEQYF	TGTGCCAGCAGTAACGGAAGGGGCGAGCAGTACTTC
few	TRBV4-1	TRBD1	TRBJ2-7	CASSTDRAYEQYF	TGCGCCAGCAGCACGGACAGGGCCTACGAGCAGTACTTC
once	TRBV25-1	TRBD1	TRBJ2-1	CASSRTGLDEQFF	TGTGCCAGCAGCCGGACAGGGTTAGATGAGCAGTTCTTC
.	TRBV4-1	.	TRBJ1-1	CASSQNGQLNTEAFF	TGCGCCAGCAGCCAGAATGGACAGCTCAACACTGAAGCTTTCTTT
few	TRBV9	TRBD2	TRBJ2-1	CASSPSAGAGVIYNEQFF	TGTGCCAGCAGCCCCTCCGCCGGTGCGGGGGTGATTTACAATGAGCAGTTCTTC
.	TRBV19	TRBD2	TRBJ2-5	CASSLQRGDQETQYF	TGTGCCAGTAGCCTCCAGCGGGGGGACCAAGAGACCCAGTACTTC
few	TRBV7-9	.	TRBJ1-2	CASSPSRQAGNYGYTF	TGTGCCAGCAGCCCCTCCCGCCAGGCGGGTAACTATGGCTACACCTTC
few	TRBV14	.	TRBJ2-5	CASSQDTFWGVETQYF	TGTGCCAGCAGCCAAGATACGTTTTGGGGGGTAGAGACCCAGTACTTC
once	TRBV7-2	TRBD1	TRBJ1-2	CASSSGQGAGYGYTF	TGTGCCAGCAGCTCGGGACAGGGGGCAGGCTATGGCTACACCTTC
.	TRBV9	TRBD2	TRBJ2-1	CASSVSGGAHNEQFF	TGTGCCAGCAGCGTTAGCGGGGGGGCCCACAATGAGCAGTTCTTC
.	TRBV5-1	TRBD2	TRBJ2-3	CASSLLGLAGGGDTQYF	TGCGCCAGCAGCTTGTTGGGACTAGCGGGAGGAGGGGATACGCAGTATTTT
few	TRBV20-1	.	TRBJ1-4	CSARSVEKLFF	TGCAGTGCTAGGTCCGTGGAGAAACTGTTTTTT
.	TRBV25-1	.	TRBJ2-5	CASSVGGGEETQYF	TGTGCCAGCAGCGTGGGTGGGGGCGAAGAGACCCAGTACTTC
.	TRBV6-6	TRBD1	TRBJ2-7	CASSPQGSNSEQYF	TGTGCCAGCAGTCCACAGGGGAGTAACTCCGAGCAGTACTTC
.	TRBV7-2	TRBD1	TRBJ1-2	CASGPGQGGVGYTF	TGTGCCAGCGGCCCGGGACAGGGGGGAGTTGGCTACACCTTC
.	TRBV7-9	TRBD2	TRBJ2-2	CASSFLAGVRELFF	TGTGCCAGCAGCTTCCTAGCGGGAGTGCGGGAGCTGTTTTTT
.	TRBV5-6	.	TRBJ1-2	CASSRDRNYGYTF	TGTGCCAGCAGCCGAGACAGGAACTATGGCTACACCTTC
.	TRBV7-9	.	TRBJ2-5	CASSLVAGVETQYF	TGTGCCAGCAGCTTAGTGGCCGGGGTGGAGACCCAGTACTTC
.	TRBV19	.	TRBJ1-6	CAGKPRDLDSPLHF	TGTGCCGGTAAGCCTAGGGACTTGGATTCACCCCTCCACTTT
.	TRBV29-1	TRBD2	TRBJ2-1	CSVLGLAGTSYNEQFF	TGCAGCGTGCTGGGACTAGCGGGTACTTCCTACAATGAGCAGTTCTTC
.	TRBV20-1	TRBD1	TRBJ2-7	CSTGVANEQYF	TGCAGCACAGGGGTGGCGAACGAGCAGTACTTC
.	TRBV6-1	TRBD1	TRBJ1-6	CASSDVETRGRRSPLHF	TGTGCCAGCAGTGATGTGGAGACCAGGGGGCGCAGATCACCCCTCCACTTT
.	TRBV7-9	.	TRBJ1-5	CASSLEGPNQPQHF	TGTGCCAGCAGCTTAGAGGGGCCGAATCAGCCCCAGCATTTT
.	TRBV9	.	TRBJ2-7	CASSVEGRTAYEQYF	TGTGCCAGCAGCGTAGAGGGACGGACAGCCTACGAGCAGTACTTC
.	TRBV2	TRBD1	TRBJ1-2	CASSDDDRGDGYTF	TGTGCCAGCAGTGACGATGACAGGGGGGATGGCTACACCTTC
.	TRBV9	.	TRBJ2-1	CASSTAGTSPDNEQFF	TGTGCCAGCAGCACCGCCGGGACTTCACCCGACAATGAGCAGTTCTTC